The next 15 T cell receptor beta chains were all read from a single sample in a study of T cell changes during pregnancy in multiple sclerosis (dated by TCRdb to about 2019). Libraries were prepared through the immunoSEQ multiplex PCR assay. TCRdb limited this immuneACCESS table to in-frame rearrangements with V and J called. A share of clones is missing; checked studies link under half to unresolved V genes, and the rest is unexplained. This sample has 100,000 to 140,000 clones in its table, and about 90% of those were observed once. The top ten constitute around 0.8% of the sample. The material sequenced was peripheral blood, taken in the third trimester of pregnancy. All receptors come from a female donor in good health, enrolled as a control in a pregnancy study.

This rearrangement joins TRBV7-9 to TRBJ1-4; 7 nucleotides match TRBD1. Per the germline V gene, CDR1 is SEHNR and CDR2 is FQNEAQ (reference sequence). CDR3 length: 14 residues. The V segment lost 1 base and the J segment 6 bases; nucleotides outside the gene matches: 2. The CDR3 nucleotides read TGTGCCAGCAGCTTAGGACAGGGCTATGAAAAACTGTTTTTT. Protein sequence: CASSLGQGYEKLFF.

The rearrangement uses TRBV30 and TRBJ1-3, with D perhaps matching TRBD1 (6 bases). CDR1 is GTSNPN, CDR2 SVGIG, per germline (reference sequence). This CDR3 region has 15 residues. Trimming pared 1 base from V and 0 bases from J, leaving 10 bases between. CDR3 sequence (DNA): TGTGCCTGGAGTGGACAGGCCTACTCTGGAAACACCATATATTTT. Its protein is CAWSGQAYSGNTIYF.

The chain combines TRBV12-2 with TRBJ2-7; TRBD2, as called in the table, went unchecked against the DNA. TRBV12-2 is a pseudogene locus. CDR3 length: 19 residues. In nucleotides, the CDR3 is TGTGCAAGTCGCTTAGCGCCGTCGACTAGCGGGGGAACCTCCTACGAGCAGTACTTC. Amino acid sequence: CASRLAPSTSGGTSYEQYF.

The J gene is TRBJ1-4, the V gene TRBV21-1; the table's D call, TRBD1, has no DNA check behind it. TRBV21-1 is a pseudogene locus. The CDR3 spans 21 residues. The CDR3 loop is CASSKVAIYGRALFSSEKLFF. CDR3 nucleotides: TGTGCCAGCAGCAAAGTGGCCATTTATGGCAGGGCTCTGTTTTCATCTGAAAAACTGTTTTTT.

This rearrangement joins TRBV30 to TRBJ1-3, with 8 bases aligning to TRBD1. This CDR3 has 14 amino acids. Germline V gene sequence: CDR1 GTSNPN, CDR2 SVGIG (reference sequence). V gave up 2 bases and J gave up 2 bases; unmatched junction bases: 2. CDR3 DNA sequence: TGTGCCTGGAGTTCAGGGGGCACTGGAAACACCATATATTTT. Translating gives CAWSSGGTGNTIYF.

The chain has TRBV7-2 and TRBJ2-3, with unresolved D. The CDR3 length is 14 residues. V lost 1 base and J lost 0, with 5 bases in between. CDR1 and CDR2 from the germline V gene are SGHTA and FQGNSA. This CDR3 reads CASSLGSSTDTQYF. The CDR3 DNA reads TGTGCCAGCAGCTTAGGCAGTAGCACAGATACGCAGTATTTT.

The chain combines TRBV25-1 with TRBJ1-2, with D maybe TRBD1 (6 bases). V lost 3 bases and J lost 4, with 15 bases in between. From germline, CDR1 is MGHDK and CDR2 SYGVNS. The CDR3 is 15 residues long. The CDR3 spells CASSDYTGQLYGYTF. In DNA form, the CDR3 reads TGTGCCAGCAGTGACTACACCGGACAGCTCTATGGCTACACCTTC.

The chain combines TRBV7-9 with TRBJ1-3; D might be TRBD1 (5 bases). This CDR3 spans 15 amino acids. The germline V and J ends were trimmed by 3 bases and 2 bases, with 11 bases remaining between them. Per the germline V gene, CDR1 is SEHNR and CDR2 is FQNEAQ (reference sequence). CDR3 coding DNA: TGTGCCAGCAGCTTTTGGGAAGGGGCTGGAAACACCATATATTTT. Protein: CASSFWEGAGNTIYF.

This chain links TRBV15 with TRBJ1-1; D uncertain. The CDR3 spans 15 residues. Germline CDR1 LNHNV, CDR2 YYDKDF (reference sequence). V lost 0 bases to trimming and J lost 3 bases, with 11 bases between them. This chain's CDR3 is CATSRDPRRDTEAFF. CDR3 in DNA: TGTGCCACCAGCAGAGACCCCCGACGGGACACTGAAGCTTTCTTT.

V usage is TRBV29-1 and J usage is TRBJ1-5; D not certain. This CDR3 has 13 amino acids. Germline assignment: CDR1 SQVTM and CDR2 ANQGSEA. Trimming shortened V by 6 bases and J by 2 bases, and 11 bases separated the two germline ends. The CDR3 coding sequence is TGCAGCGTGAGAGTTATGGGCAATCAGCCCCAGCATTTT. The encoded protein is CSVRVMGNQPQHF.

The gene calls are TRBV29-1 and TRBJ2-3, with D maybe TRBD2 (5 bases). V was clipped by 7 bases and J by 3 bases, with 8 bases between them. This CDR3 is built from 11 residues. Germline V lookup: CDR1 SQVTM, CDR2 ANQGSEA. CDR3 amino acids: CSAGSTDTQYF. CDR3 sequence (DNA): TGCAGCGCTGGGAGTACAGATACGCAGTATTTT.

As DNA, the CDR3 is TGTGCCAGCAGCCAAGCTAGCGGGGGAACGAATTGGGTTGGTGAGCAGTTCTTC. This sequence encodes CASSQASGGTNWVGEQFF. V gene TRBV14 combines with J gene TRBJ2-1, with 10 bases aligning to TRBD2. V shed 1 base, J shed 9 bases, and the junction held 15 bases outside the gene matches. The CDR3 extends over 18 amino acids. Germline assignment: CDR1 SGHDN and CDR2 FVKESK.

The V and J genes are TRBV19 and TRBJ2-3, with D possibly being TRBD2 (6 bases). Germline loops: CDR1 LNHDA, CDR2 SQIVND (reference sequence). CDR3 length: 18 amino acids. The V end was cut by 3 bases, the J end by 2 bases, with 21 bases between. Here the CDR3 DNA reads TGTGCCAGTAGTATGGCCCCCCTTGCGGGGCTAATCACAGATACGCAGTATTTT. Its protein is CASSMAPLAGLITDTQYF.

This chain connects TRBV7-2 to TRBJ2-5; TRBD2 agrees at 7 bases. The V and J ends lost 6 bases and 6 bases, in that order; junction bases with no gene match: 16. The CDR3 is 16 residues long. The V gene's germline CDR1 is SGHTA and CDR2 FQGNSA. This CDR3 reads CASSPGTGWEGKTQYF. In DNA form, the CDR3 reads TGTGCCAGCAGTCCCGGGACTGGGTGGGAGGGGAAGACCCAGTACTTC.

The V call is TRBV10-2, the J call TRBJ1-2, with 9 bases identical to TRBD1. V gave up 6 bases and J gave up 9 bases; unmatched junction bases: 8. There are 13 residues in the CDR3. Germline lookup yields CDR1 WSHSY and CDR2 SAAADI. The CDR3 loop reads CASSRDRVGSYTF. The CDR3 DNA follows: TGCGCCAGCAGCCGGGACAGGGTCGGAAGCTACACCTTC.